Listed below are T cell receptor beta chains from one sample, sequenced in a study of blood T cell repertoires in COVID-19. Using immunoSEQ multiplex PCR, the repertoire was profiled, and TCRdb retains in-frame clones only, with some absent. Found here are fewer than 250,000 clones, roughly 88% of them singletons; the top ten hold around 3.7%. Sequenced sample: PBMCs or T cells enriched from blood (not recorded which). The receptors were sampled from a woman aged 30 to 39 who had been exposed to COVID-19. The CDR3 runs from the conserved cysteine through the conserved F or W. The D gene is left open where the match is weak. The listing skips clone size in some rows; elsewhere it reads once, few, many or a size class.

abundance,d_gene,j_gene,v_gene,CDR3aa,CDR3nt
.,.,TRBJ2-7,TRBV18,CASSPQTGKAYEQYF,TGTGCCAGCTCACCACAGACGGGGAAGGCCTACGAGCAGTACTTC
.,.,TRBJ1-5,TRBV28,CASSLVTVGRYSNQPQHF,TGTGCCAGCAGTTTAGTTACGGTGGGCCGATATAGCAATCAGCCCCAGCATTTT
few,.,TRBJ1-3,TRBV6-1,CASSQAFSGNTIYF,TGTGCCAGCAGTCAAGCCTTTTCTGGAAACACCATATATTTT
once,.,TRBJ1-1,TRBV27,CASSITQGGTEAFF,TGTGCCAGCAGTATTACCCAGGGAGGGACTGAAGCTTTCTTT
.,TRBD1,TRBJ1-5,TRBV30,CAWSTQGGQPQHF,TGTGCCTGGAGTACGCAGGGGGGCCAGCCCCAGCATTTT
once,TRBD2,TRBJ2-7,TRBV20-1,CSASALTSGRDSEQYF,TGCAGTGCTAGTGCCCTGACTAGCGGGAGGGATTCCGAGCAGTACTTC
.,TRBD1,TRBJ1-6,TRBV5-4,CASSLDRGNSPLHF,TGTGCCAGCAGCTTGGACAGGGGGAATTCACCCCTCCACTTT
.,.,TRBJ1-1,TRBV5-1,CASTLVGGNTEAFF,TGCGCCAGCACCTTGGTGGGGGGAAACACTGAAGCTTTCTTT
.,.,TRBJ1-1,TRBV6-5,CASSYGGGTDTEAFF,TGTGCCAGCAGTTACGGTGGGGGCACGGACACTGAAGCTTTCTTT
.,TRBD2,TRBJ2-1,TRBV9,CASSATSGRASYNEQFF,TGTGCCAGCAGCGCGACTAGCGGGAGGGCCTCCTACAATGAGCAGTTCTTC
.,.,TRBJ1-1,TRBV9,CASSVGGQRTEAFF,TGTGCCAGCAGCGTAGGGGGCCAGCGCACTGAAGCTTTCTTT
.,TRBD2,TRBJ2-1,TRBV4-1,CASRQPTSGRTNEQFF,TGCGCCAGCAGACAACCAACTAGCGGGAGGACCAATGAGCAGTTCTTC
few,TRBD1,TRBJ1-4,TRBV30,CAWSDRGATNEKLFF,TGTGCCTGGAGTGACAGGGGTGCAACTAATGAAAAACTGTTTTTT
.,TRBD2,TRBJ2-1,TRBV30,CAWSRLAGVKNEQFF,TGTGCCTGGAGCCGACTAGCGGGCGTGAAGAATGAGCAGTTCTTC
.,.,TRBJ2-3,TRBV5-1,CASSLDRGGPDTQYF,TGCGCCAGCAGCTTGGACAGGGGGGGACCAGATACGCAGTATTTT
few,.,TRBJ1-4,TRBV11-2,CASSYGPQGEKLFF,TGTGCCAGCAGCTACGGTCCCCAGGGCGAAAAACTGTTTTTT
.,.,TRBJ1-5,TRBV18,CASSLQAANQPQHF,TGTGCCAGCTCCTTACAGGCGGCCAATCAGCCCCAGCATTTT
.,.,TRBJ1-2,TRBV28,CASSLEGRGYGYTF,TGTGCCAGCAGTTTAGAGGGTAGAGGCTATGGCTACACCTTC
.,.,TRBJ2-2,TRBV21-1,CASSKGPDTNTGELFF,TGTGCCAGCAGCAAAGGCCCAGATACGAACACCGGGGAGCTGTTTTTT
.,.,TRBJ2-5,TRBV2,CASSDGRTQETQYF,TGTGCCAGCAGTGACGGCCGGACACAAGAGACCCAGTACTTC
.,.,TRBJ2-1,TRBV11-2,CASRPFGSSYNEQFF,TGTGCCAGCCGCCCATTTGGGAGCTCCTACAATGAGCAGTTCTTC
.,TRBD1,TRBJ2-7,TRBV19,CASSIIGTGVSEQYF,TGTGCCAGTAGTATAATCGGGACAGGAGTATCCGAGCAGTACTTC
.,.,TRBJ1-2,TRBV6-1,CASSEAGNYGYTF,TGTGCCAGCAGTGAAGCCGGGAACTATGGCTACACCTTC
.,.,TRBJ2-1,TRBV6-5,CASSYSPTNEQFF,TGTGCCAGCAGTTACTCGCCTACCAATGAGCAGTTCTTC
.,.,TRBJ2-1,TRBV6-5,CASAPRRPYNEQFF,TGTGCCAGCGCCCCTAGACGGCCCTACAATGAGCAGTTCTTC
.,TRBD1,TRBJ1-1,TRBV6-1,CASSEAGGVTEAFF,TGTGCCAGCAGTGAGGCAGGGGGAGTCACTGAAGCTTTCTTT
.,.,TRBJ2-2,TRBV4-1,CASSARVLGELFF,TGCGCCAGCAGTGCTCGGGTGCTCGGGGAGCTGTTTTTT
.,TRBD2,TRBJ2-1,TRBV6-5,CASSYKSGTEQFF,TGTGCCAGCAGTTACAAGAGCGGGACTGAGCAGTTCTTC
.,TRBD2,TRBJ2-1,TRBV24-1,CATSDHGLVEEQFF,TGTGCCACCAGTGATCACGGACTAGTCGAGGAGCAGTTCTTC
once,TRBD1,TRBJ2-5,TRBV24-1,CATSHGTGTGETQYF,TGTGCCACCAGTCACGGGACAGGGACTGGAGAGACCCAGTACTTC
.,.,TRBJ2-4,TRBV5-6,CASSFSFGIAKNIQYF,TGTGCCAGCAGCTTTAGTTTCGGGATAGCCAAAAACATTCAGTACTTC
once,.,TRBJ1-4,TRBV28,CASSPPQGLSEKLFF,TGTGCCAGCAGTCCCCCCCAGGGACTAAGTGAAAAACTGTTTTTT